The TCR beta chain described here comes from a study of blood T cells in healthy people across ages (dated by TCRdb to the mid-2010s). In the study overall: In model experiments, template switching captured about one uniquely barcoded TCR beta cDNA molecule for every two T cells. The donors were split into four age groups: young (average 16 years), middle-aged (39), aged (around 67) and long-lived (roughly 88). To avoid experimental bias, donors of different ages were distributed randomly across sequencing lanes. To track age-related changes in TCR beta repertoire diversity, the study relied on deep sequencing normalized with unique cDNA molecular identifiers. The study analyzed two additional independent replicas of 1 million unique cDNA reads from the same blood draw for two donors, one aged 18 to 30 and one aged 80 or older.

The library was prepared using 5' RACE. The second PCR ran for roughly 7 to 11 cycles and used a J-beta primer mix along with a sample-barcoded 5' primer. A unique molecular identifier was introduced onto each TCR beta cDNA molecule by a template-switch 5' adaptor carrying 12 random nucleotides. At least 2.5 million CDR3-containing paired-end reads were obtained from each sample. The Mint cDNA synthesis kit, primed by a TRBC-specific oligonucleotide, was used to synthesize first-strand cDNA from all RNA. All cDNA was treated with uracil-DNA glycosylase and then went through a first 18-cycle PCR with the universal primers M1SS and BC2_uni_R. Processing in the source paper ran as follows. Each sample was normalized by randomly selecting 1 million high-quality reads, each carrying a distinct molecular identifier. Instead of being binned into consensus sequences, reads with shared molecular identifiers were discarded. MiTCR, set to a Q25 quality threshold and the strictest error-elimination algorithm, was used for CDR3 identification, clonotype clustering and error correction. A nonparametric unseen species model using Euler transformation provided a lower-bound estimate of total TCR beta diversity. The raw public data were reprocessed by TCRdb itself: fastp quality trimming at Q25, MiXCR clonotype calling, in-frame beta chains only. CDR3 protein duplicates are merged, each entry listing the most common genes and DNA. What appears here as the V and J calls and clone size reflects TCRdb's work, not the paper's. This sample is represented by fewer than 2 million distinct CDR3 sequences; around 40% of them were singletons. The ten most abundant clones make up approximately 22% of the sample.

A distance of 18 bases separates the germline ends of V and J, which lose 6 bases and 4 bases respectively. The germline V gene (reference sequence) gives CDR1 as DFQATT and CDR2 as SNEGSKA. The CDR3 has 14 amino acids, counting the end cysteine and phenylalanine. Of the read, only the CDR3 DNA is kept; its 42 bases are in frame from base 1. Comments on this clonotype: Its binding antigen is unknown. Base qualities were left out, and no much larger clone turns up one base away.

Systemically healthy Caucasian individuals from Russia, 39 in total and aged about 6 to 95 years, were included as donors. Ten milliliters of peripheral blood were drawn from each donor into EDTA-treated Vacutainer tubes. Ficoll-Paque density-gradient centrifugation was used to isolate PBMCs, with at least 7 million per sample. Trizol reagent was used to extract total RNA from the PBMCs, yielding at least 5.5 micrograms per sample. The percentages of naive CD45RAhigh/CD27high T cells were determined by flow cytometry on a PBMC aliquot from every donor. Here is what the overall study found, with its caveats: The percentage of naive T cells measured by flow cytometry correlated strongly with observed TCR beta diversity. Bulk unsorted PBMC profiling prevented conclusive comparison of naive and antigen-experienced compartments. Compared with the aged group, the long-lived group had more naive CD4+ T cells, fewer expanded clones and increased TCR diversity, a pattern suggesting age selection. Estimates of total diversity based on one million sequenced T cells were considered lower bounds and underestimates. Observed TCR beta diversity per million T cells fell roughly linearly with age, and a significant reduction was already apparent by age around 40. Donor CMV infection status was unknown, potentially confounding age-related changes in expanded clonotypes.

The sample was blood. The chain employs TRBV20-1 and TRBJ1-1, and perhaps TRBD1 as D gene, on 6 matching bases. The sequence came from a human donor in good health. The CDR3 region has the sequence CSASRGGSFTEAFF. The sequenced DNA: TGCAGTGCCTCAAGGGGGGGCTCGTTCACTGAAGCTTTCTTT.